Each of the 18 T cell receptor beta chains below was sequenced from the same sample in a study of blood T cell repertoires in COVID-19 (TCRdb year 2020). Library prep was done by the immunoSEQ multiplex PCR assay. TCRdb mirrors the immuneACCESS table, restricted to in-frame sequences. Some clones are absent from its copies; in checked studies, under half trace to an unresolved V gene, and the reason for the others is unknown. The sample includes 65,000 to 100,000 clones, with around 89% observed a single time. Jointly, the top ten make up about 8.1% of the sample. The specimen was peripheral blood. The receptors stem from a man aged 45-60 years with acute or convalescent COVID-19.

V and J are TRBV20-1 and TRBJ1-5; D gene uncertain. The CDR3 runs to 12 residues. Germline lookup yields CDR1 DFQATT and CDR2 SNEGSKA (reference sequence). V shed 3 bases and J shed 4 bases, with 7 bases lying between them. Here the CDR3 DNA reads TGCAGTGCTAGTGGAGGAAATCAGCCCCAGCATTTT. It is translated as CSASGGNQPQHF.

This rearrangement joins TRBV19 to TRBJ1-1; D is uncertain. V dropped 5 bases and J dropped 3 bases, with 10 bases sitting between them. Germline CDR1 and CDR2: LNHDA and SQIVND (reference sequence). The CDR3 totals 13 residues. The CDR3 loop reads CASSVGRHTEAFF. The CDR3 nucleotides are TGTGCCAGTAGTGTCGGCAGGCACACTGAAGCTTTCTTT.

The V and J genes are TRBV7-9 and TRBJ1-2; D unresolved. This CDR3 comprises 14 residues. The germline V gene has CDR1 SEHNR and CDR2 FQNEAQ (reference sequence). Between the trimmed V and J ends, which lost 5 bases and 2 bases, there was a span of 12 bases. The CDR3 is CASSPTGGNYGYTF. CDR3 nucleotide sequence: TGTGCCAGCAGCCCAACCGGCGGGAACTATGGCTACACCTTC.

The chain is built from TRBV7-9 and TRBJ1-1; TRBD1 matches 8 bases. The CDR3 has 18 amino acids. V shed 1 base, J shed 4 bases, and the junction held 14 bases outside the gene matches. Germline V lookup: CDR1 SEHNR, CDR2 FQNEAQ (reference sequence). CDR3 sequence reads: CASSLVVNRGRGTTEAFF. In DNA, the CDR3 is TGTGCCAGCAGCTTAGTAGTTAACAGGGGGAGAGGTACCACTGAAGCTTTCTTT.

The chain has TRBV25-1 and TRBJ1-1; 9 nucleotides align to TRBD1. V shed 8 bases and J 1 base; nucleotides not matched to a gene: 8. CDR1 is MGHDK and CDR2 is SYGVNS in the germline V gene. The CDR3 extends over 15 amino acids. CDR3 sequence (DNA): TGTGCCAGCGAAGTCCGGACAGGGGCGAACACTGAAGCTTTCTTT. Its translation: CASEVRTGANTEAFF.

The chain carries TRBV28 and TRBJ1-2, with a possible D match to TRBD1 (6 bases). The V end was cut by 6 bases, the J end by 1 base, with 18 bases between. In germline, CDR1 is MDHEN, CDR2 SYDVKM. The CDR3 runs to 16 residues. Written as DNA, the CDR3 is TGTGCCAGCAGCCTAGGGGGGGCAGGTGATAACTATGGCTACACCTTC. Translation: CASSLGGAGDNYGYTF.

A note on this clone: The sample has other DNA sequences that encode this CDR3 too. This chain links TRBV30 with TRBJ1-1; D remains unclear. The CDR3 has 11 amino acids. V was shortened by 2 bases and J by 4 bases, with 5 bases between the two germline ends. Germline V gene lookup returns CDR1 GTSNPN and CDR2 SVGIG (reference sequence). DNA for the CDR3: TGTGCCTGGAGTCGGGGCACTGAAGCTTTCTTT. The encoded protein is CAWSRGTEAFF.

The chain recombines TRBV6-2 or TRBV6-3 with TRBJ2-7; 7 bases are shared with TRBD1. Trimming at V came to 5 bases and at J to 6 bases, leaving 10 bases not matched to a gene. This CDR3 has 14 residues. Germline lookup yields CDR1 MNHEY and CDR2 SVGEGT. The CDR3 DNA reads TGTGCCAGCAGTCAGCTGACAGGGTGGGGCGAGCAGTACGTC. Encoded protein: CASSQLTGWGEQYV.

The V gene is TRBV18, the J gene TRBJ1-5; D may be TRBD1 (5 bases). The V gene lost 3 bases and the J gene lost 3 bases, with 9 bases spanning the gap. Germline loops: CDR1 KGHSH, CDR2 LQKENI. The CDR3 contains 14 residues. The CDR3 here is CASSPGQANQPQHF. The DNA of the CDR3 is TGTGCCAGCTCACCGGGGCAGGCCAATCAGCCCCAGCATTTT.

This chain links TRBV20-1 with TRBJ1-3; D possibly corresponds to TRBD1 (6 bases). The CDR3 is made up of 14 amino acids. Germline loops: CDR1 DFQATT, CDR2 SNEGSKA (reference sequence). Deletions cut 3 bases from V and 0 bases from J, with 9 bases between. CDR3 nucleotides: TGCAGTGCTAGTCACAGGGCCTCTGGAAACACCATATATTTT. It encodes CSASHRASGNTIYF.

The chain is built from TRBV5-1 and TRBJ2-5; 7 bases agree with TRBD2. The CDR3 length is 14 residues. Germline V gives CDR1 SGHRS, CDR2 YFSETQ. V dropped 0 bases and J dropped 3; count of bases not matched to a gene: 2. This CDR3 reads CASSLEGGKETQYF. The DNA for the CDR3 is TGCGCCAGCAGCTTGGAGGGAGGGAAAGAGACCCAGTACTTC.

This chain uses TRBV5-1 with TRBJ2-3; 13 bases agree with TRBD2. V lost 0 bases and J lost 2; bases outside the gene matches: 3. From germline, CDR1 is SGHRS and CDR2 YFSETQ. This CDR3 has 17 amino acids. This chain's CDR3 is CASSLGLAGGYTDTQYF. The CDR3 bases are TGCGCCAGCAGCTTGGGACTAGCGGGGGGATACACAGATACGCAGTATTTT.

The J gene is TRBJ1-2, the V gene TRBV2; D unresolved. Trimming stripped 5 bases from V and 8 bases from J, with 18 bases between. CDR1 and CDR2 from the germline V gene are SNHLY and FYNNEI. The CDR3 contains 14 residues. This chain's CDR3 is CASSPGRGPDGYTF. The CDR3 DNA reads as TGTGCCAGCAGTCCCGGTCGTGGGCCAGACGGCTACACCTTC. The full variable domain, in which reference TRBV2 and TRBJ1-2 provide the parts outside the CDR3, is EPEVTQTPSHQVTQMGQEVILRCVPISNHLYFYWYRQILGQKVEFLVSFYNNEISEKSEIFDDQFSVERPDGSNFTLKIRSTKLEDSAMYFCASSPGRGPDGYTFGSGTRLTVV.

This clone has only a few counts. The chain links TRBV27 to TRBJ1-5; D gene uncertain. CDR1 and CDR2 from the germline V gene are MNHEY and SMNVEV (reference sequence). The CDR3 is made up of 13 amino acids. V dropped 4 bases and J dropped 5 bases, with 9 bases sitting between them. CDR3 bases: TGTGCCAGCAGTTGGGTAGCTCATCAGCCCCAGCATTTT. The encoded protein is CASSWVAHQPQHF.

The rearrangement links TRBV5-1 to TRBJ2-1; 9 bases fit TRBD1. Germline V CDR1 and CDR2: SGHRS, YFSETQ. There are 16 residues in the CDR3. V was pared by 2 bases and J by 9 bases, with 12 bases of the junction left unmatched. The DNA of the CDR3 is TGCGCCAGCAGCTTTGCGTCGGGACAGGGTGTCGGTGAGCAGTTCTTC. Residues: CASSFASGQGVGEQFF.

This rearrangement joins TRBV7-3 to TRBJ2-5; D is undetermined. Germline CDR1 reads SGHTA; CDR2 reads FQGTGA. Trimming shortened V by 5 bases and J by 5 bases, and 12 bases separated the two germline ends. This CDR3 region has 13 residues. The CDR3 DNA reads as TGTGCCAGCAGCCCCGGTCCACGGGAGACCCAGTACTTC. Translation: CASSPGPRETQYF.

J is TRBJ2-5 and V is TRBV7-3, with 11 bases aligning to TRBD2. CDR1 and CDR2 (germline): SGHTA, FQGTGA. The length of the CDR3 is 16 residues. Unmatched junction bases numbered 6, after V lost 5 bases and J lost 1 base. CDR3 in DNA: TGTGCCAGCAGCGCAGCTAGCGGGGGGCCCCAAGAGACCCAGTACTTC. The encoded protein is CASSAASGGPQETQYF.

This chain uses TRBV9 with TRBJ1-3; D is uncertain. This CDR3 comprises 15 residues. V lost 3 bases to trimming and J lost 0 bases, with 10 bases between them. CDR1 and CDR2 from the germline V gene are SGDLS and YYNGEE. The CDR3 coding sequence is TGTGCCAGCAGCGCGGCAGGAGGCTCTGGAAACACCATATATTTT. This gives the protein CASSAAGGSGNTIYF.